This TCR beta chain was sequenced in a study of blood T cells in healthy people across ages. This CDR3 contains 17 residues. Per the germline V gene, CDR1 is SGHTA and CDR2 is FQGNSA. The J segment lost 2 bases and the V segment lost 3 bases, leaving 10 bases of the junction unmatched. This clonotype occurred a few times. It was with a sample-barcoded 5' primer and a J-beta primer mix that a second PCR of roughly 6 to 12 cycles was run. In TCRdb, the 5' RACE reads were re-called with MiXCR into one record per CDR3 protein. The sample consists of about 1.1 million distinct CDR3 sequences, less than 45% of them appearing once.

The receptor's source is a man aged 18 to 30 in good health. J is TRBJ2-3 and V is TRBV7-2, with 8 bases lining up with TRBD2. Sequenced: blood. CDR3 bases: TGTGCCAGCAGCTTCCCTTCGGGGGGGGGCCCCACAGATACGCAGTATTTT. It yields the protein CASSFPSGGGPTDTQYF.